This T cell receptor beta chain was observed in a study of beta chain features in type 1 diabetes. Study-level results: For patients and controls alike, PCR might favor shorter templates to the same degree. Type 1 diabetes patients had TCRB CDR3s that were shorter (moderately but significantly so) in all four CD4+ subsets. Compared to healthy donors, patients appeared to have naive, central memory and Treg TCRB repertoires that were more alike.

Isolated RNA was reverse transcribed in full, so expressed TCRB transcripts were sequenced. Produced via immunoSEQ multiplex PCR; TCRdb's table is partial and in-frame only. There are some 150,000 clones in the sample; around 10% occur only once, and around 2.1% lies in the top ten. Germline V gives CDR1 MDHEN, CDR2 SYDVKM. This CDR3 spans 14 amino acids. V was shortened by 6 bases and J by 4 bases, with 13 bases between the two germline ends. This clone was observed a handful of times. The antigen is undetermined. Populations obtained by sorting all exceeded 95% purity. This clonotype was obtained from a man between 18 and 29 years old in good health. Sequencing input: central memory CD4+ T cells from blood. This chain links TRBV28 with TRBJ1-5; D is possibly TRBD1 (5 bases). The CDR3 DNA follows: TGTGCCAGCAGCTTCGACAGACCTAATCAGCCCCAGCATTTT. Amino acids: CASSFDRPNQPQHF.